The clone carrying this T cell receptor (beta chain) has at least ten counts. Time point described: newly diagnosed GD, antithyroid drugs for less than 3 months. Generation of the TCR library employed RNA extracted from PBMCs. American Thyroid Association guidelines defined how Graves' disease was diagnosed. Patients came through an endocrinology department, and that department was in Xi'an, China. This sample was taken from a study of regulatory T cells in long-lasting Graves disease. The CDR3 has 15 residues. Trimming left V 6 bases short and J 1 base short, with 15 bases between. Building of the TCR beta libraries involved iRepertoire HTBI primers and Arm-PCR of CDR3 regions. MiXCR was run by TCRdb on the multiplex PCR reads, yielding one entry per CDR3 protein. The table lists about half a million distinct CDR3 sequences, more than 10% of them singletons. The same sample was also used in a study of T cells in Graves' hyperthyroidism and ophthalmopathy. As reported in that work: Among clonotypes expanded in thyroid above 0.001, most were also found in blood.

The source material was peripheral blood mononuclear cells (PBMCs), sampled at new diagnosis, from a patient treated with antithyroid drugs. The gene calls are TRBV12-3 or TRBV12-4 and TRBJ2-5, with D possibly being TRBD1 or TRBD2 (6 bases each). The source is a woman aged 30 to 39 with Graves disease. This CDR3 is CASRSLRGAQETQYF. The CDR3 nucleotides read TGTGCCAGCAGGTCGCTGAGGGGGGCCCAAGAGACCCAGTACTTC.